What follows are 19 T cell receptor beta chains derived from one specimen sequenced in a study of patients and donors after allogeneic stem cell transplantation. TCRdb called the RT-PCR reads again in MiXCR, with one record for every CDR3 protein. Altogether about 230,000 distinct CDR3 sequences are present, around 14% being singletons, with the ten largest covering roughly 11%. The specimen sequenced was blood, either unsorted or a sorted T cell fraction (not recorded which). The receptor set was obtained from a human donor who was either an allogeneic HSCT recipient or a stem cell or donor lymphocyte infusion donor (not recorded which). It is not recorded whose cells these are; they may come from a transplant donor.

This clonotype occurred many times. The chain uses TRBV5-1 and TRBJ2-7; D is tentatively TRBD1 or TRBD2 (5 bases each). The CDR3 is 16 residues long. CDR1 and CDR2 (germline): SGHRS, YFSETQ. Trimming took off 4 bases at V and 6 bases at J, with 23 bases between the two ends. The CDR3 sequence: CASSIQGGHRGAEQYF. The CDR3 nucleotides are TGCGCCAGCAGCATTCAGGGTGGGCATCGGGGTGCCGAGCAGTACTTC.

This clonotype was detected only a few times. The chain carries TRBV5-5 and TRBJ1-2; 9 nucleotides line up with TRBD1. Germline V gene lookup returns CDR1 SGHKS and CDR2 YYEKEE (reference sequence). The V and J ends lost 3 bases and 4 bases, in that order; junction bases with no gene match: 1. The CDR3 totals 13 residues. In nucleotides, the CDR3 is TGTGCCAGCAGCTCGGACAGGGGCTATGGCTACACCTTC. Amino acids: CASSSDRGYGYTF.

This clonotype has a count of ten or more. The CDR3 sequence is CASRIAGAIVTQYF. CDR3 DNA sequence: TGTGCCAGCAGGATAGCGGGGGCGATTGTTACGCAGTATTTT. V gene TRBV2 combines with J gene TRBJ2-3, with 9 bases that match TRBD2. CDR3 length equals 14 residues. V lost 6 bases, J lost 8 bases, and 9 bases stayed unmatched. The germline gives CDR1 SNHLY, CDR2 FYNNEI.

V and J are TRBV7-3 and TRBJ2-1; D might be TRBD2 (7 bases). Trimming took off 8 bases at V and 3 bases at J, with 11 bases between the two ends. Germline V gives CDR1 SGHTA, CDR2 FQGTGA. The CDR3 runs 13 residues. The CDR3 here is CASQRGGYNEQFF. The CDR3 coding sequence is TGTGCCAGCCAAAGGGGGGGCTACAATGAGCAGTTCTTC.

The chain links TRBV30 to TRBJ1-5, with 7 bases that match TRBD1. Germline CDR1 reads GTSNPN; CDR2 reads SVGIG (reference sequence). CDR3 length: 13 amino acids. The J segment lost 4 bases and the V segment lost 4 bases, leaving 4 bases of the junction unmatched. CDR3 sequence: CAWNDRENQPQHF. The DNA of the CDR3 is TGTGCCTGGAACGACAGGGAAAATCAGCCCCAGCATTTT.

The chain links TRBV6-2 or TRBV6-3 to TRBJ1-6; no definite D call. The CDR3 length is 12 residues. V lost 3 bases to trimming and J lost 8 bases, with 5 bases between them. Per the germline V gene, CDR1 is MNHEY and CDR2 is SVGEGT. In DNA form, the CDR3 reads TGTGCCAGCAGTTATGCGGATTCACCCCTCCACTTT. This sequence encodes CASSYADSPLHF.

This clonotype was counted only a few times. Written as DNA, the CDR3 is TGTGCCAGCAGCCTCATCATCTCGACTAGCGGGGGTTACAATGAGCAGTTCTTC. Its protein is CASSLIISTSGGYNEQFF. The chain has TRBV7-3 and TRBJ2-1, with 12 bases fitting TRBD2. This CDR3 spans 18 amino acids. From germline, CDR1 is SGHTA and CDR2 FQGTGA. Trimming at V came to 5 bases and at J to 4 bases, leaving 12 bases not matched to a gene.

This chain joins TRBV12-3 or TRBV12-4 and TRBJ1-1; tentative D call: TRBD1 (5 bases). V lost 3 bases to trimming and J lost 4 bases, with 12 bases between them. The CDR3 contains 14 residues. The CDR3 region is CASSFGRVGTEAFF. The CDR3 DNA is TGTGCCAGCAGTTTTGGCAGGGTTGGCACTGAAGCTTTCTTT.

At least ten counts were recorded for this clonotype. The chain joins TRBV5-1 to TRBJ2-5; 15 bases are shared with TRBD2. The CDR3 loop spans 15 amino acids. J gave up 6 bases and V 3 bases, and 3 bases lay outside the gene matches. Germline values: CDR1 SGHRS, CDR2 YFSETQ. The CDR3 DNA follows: TGCGCCAGCAGCTGGACTAGCGGGGGGGGACAGACCCAGTACTTC. Translation gives CASSWTSGGGQTQYF.

This clonotype was observed at least ten times. J is TRBJ2-2 and V is TRBV29-1; TRBD1 is a possible D gene (5 bases). CDR3 length equals 14 residues. The germline V gene has CDR1 SQVTM and CDR2 ANQGSEA. The V and J ends lost 6 bases and 4 bases respectively, with 15 bases between them. As DNA, the CDR3 is TGCAGCGTCAAGCAGGGATTAGGCACCGGGGAGCTGTTTTTT. This codes for CSVKQGLGTGELFF.

This clonotype has ten or more counts. This chain uses TRBV20-1 with TRBJ1-5; 8 bases are shared with TRBD1. The CDR3 covers 17 residues. Germline CDR1 DFQATT, CDR2 SNEGSKA (reference sequence). Germline trimming cut 0 bases from V and 3 bases from J; bases unmatched to any gene: 10. The CDR3 sequence: CSARDLFSTGDNQPQHF. Here the CDR3 DNA reads TGCAGTGCTAGAGATTTATTCTCGACAGGGGACAATCAGCCCCAGCATTTT.

This rearrangement joins TRBV18 to TRBJ1-1, with D unresolved. This CDR3 is built from 14 residues. Germline assignment: CDR1 KGHSH and CDR2 LQKENI. The germline V and J ends were trimmed by 3 bases and 2 bases, with 10 bases remaining between them. CDR3: CASSPPGSNTEAFF. The CDR3, as DNA: TGTGCCAGCTCACCTCCGGGGTCAAACACTGAAGCTTTCTTT. The full variable domain, completed using reference TRBV18 and TRBJ1-1, is NAGVMQNPRHLVRRRGQEARLRCSPMKGHSHVYWYRQLPEEGLKFMVYLQKENIIDESGMPKERFSAEFPKEGPSILRIQQVVRGDSAAYFCASSPPGSNTEAFFGQGTRLTVV.

The chain recombines TRBV6-2 or TRBV6-3 with TRBJ2-5; D is uncertain. V was cut by 2 bases and J by 5 bases, with 9 bases left in between. The CDR3 has 13 amino acids. Germline V gene lookup returns CDR1 MNHEY and CDR2 SVGEGT. The CDR3 loop reads CASSYGRAETQYF. CDR3 bases: TGTGCCAGCAGTTACGGTCGGGCGGAGACCCAGTACTTC.

In this sample, this clonotype turned up many times. This sequence joins TRBV10-3 and TRBJ2-5; D gene uncertain. The CDR3 totals 16 residues. Germline V gene sequence: CDR1 ENHRY, CDR2 SYGVKD. Trimming took 1 base from V and 0 from J, leaving 12 bases between them. This CDR3 is CAISEWPNSDQETQYF. The CDR3 DNA follows: TGTGCCATCAGTGAGTGGCCCAACTCAGACCAAGAGACCCAGTACTTC.

This chain uses TRBV20-1 with TRBJ1-1; 11 positions agree with TRBD1. CDR1 and CDR2 (germline): DFQATT, SNEGSKA (reference sequence). J gave up 4 bases and V 2 bases, and 3 bases lay outside the gene matches. The CDR3 contains 14 residues. Here the CDR3 reads CSARRDRGITEAFF. In nucleotides, the CDR3 is TGCAGTGCTAGAAGGGACAGGGGGATCACTGAAGCTTTCTTT.

V and J are TRBV27 and TRBJ2-3, with 10 positions matching TRBD2. This CDR3 contains 14 residues. The germline CDR1 and CDR2 sequences are MNHEY and SMNVEV (reference sequence). V lost 4 bases, J lost 7 bases, and 5 bases stayed unmatched. The CDR3 DNA sequence: TGTGCCAGCAGTTACAAGCGGGAGGGGAATACGCAGTATTTT. Its protein product is CASSYKREGNTQYF.

The rearrangement uses TRBV19 and TRBJ2-3; D remains unclear. Germline-derived CDR1 and CDR2 are LNHDA and SQIVND (reference sequence). The V end lost 10 bases, the J end lost 2 bases, and 19 bases lay between the germline ends. The CDR3 is 15 amino acids. Here the CDR3 reads CATKKGGAFTDTQYF. CDR3 sequence (DNA): TGTGCCACTAAGAAAGGCGGTGCGTTCACAGATACGCAGTATTTT.

The chain recombines TRBV6-1 with TRBJ1-3, with no clear D. V lost 4 bases to trimming and J lost 0 bases, with 16 bases between them. The V gene's germline CDR1 is MNHNS and CDR2 SASEGT. This CDR3 comprises 17 residues. The CDR3 DNA reads TGTGCCAGCAGTGTGCTTTCTTCTCGGGGCTCTGGAAACACCATATATTTT. It is translated as CASSVLSSRGSGNTIYF.

The chain uses TRBV3-1 and TRBJ2-5; tentatively, D is TRBD1 or TRBD2 (5 bases each). Per germline, CDR1 LGHDT and CDR2 YNNKEL (reference sequence). The CDR3 is made up of 14 amino acids. Trimming left V 1 base short and J 4 bases short, with 10 bases between. This CDR3 is CASSQGRDGETQYF. In DNA form, the CDR3 reads TGTGCCAGCAGCCAAGGTAGGGACGGAGAGACCCAGTACTTC.